Reported below is one T cell receptor beta chain. Its antigen is not identified. The record originates from a study of OX40 agonist ivuxolimab in advanced cancers. Sequenced by immunoSEQ multiplex PCR; TCRdb stores in-frame clones only, minus some. The sample has around 66,000 clones, 80% to 85% seen once; the top ten hold 6.5% to 7.5%. Study findings and constraints: Blood T cells, both CD4+ and CD8+, expanded clonally by week 6 at 0.1 to 3.0 mg/kg.

This sample comprised CD4+ or CD8+ T cells sorted from blood, obtained in a trial of the OX40 agonist ivuxolimab. The TCR comes from an adult with an advanced solid tumor such as melanoma, head and neck, liver or kidney cancer.

Here the CDR3 DNA reads TGTGCCAGCAGGGTTGGGGGGGGCGATGAAAAACTGTTTTTT. Translated, it gives CASRVGGGDEKLFF. The chain employs TRBV6-1 and TRBJ1-4, with D possibly being TRBD1 (6 bases). Trimming pared 6 bases from V and 6 bases from J, leaving 14 bases between. Germline V gene data show CDR1 as MNHNS and CDR2 as SASEGT. This CDR3 region has 14 residues.